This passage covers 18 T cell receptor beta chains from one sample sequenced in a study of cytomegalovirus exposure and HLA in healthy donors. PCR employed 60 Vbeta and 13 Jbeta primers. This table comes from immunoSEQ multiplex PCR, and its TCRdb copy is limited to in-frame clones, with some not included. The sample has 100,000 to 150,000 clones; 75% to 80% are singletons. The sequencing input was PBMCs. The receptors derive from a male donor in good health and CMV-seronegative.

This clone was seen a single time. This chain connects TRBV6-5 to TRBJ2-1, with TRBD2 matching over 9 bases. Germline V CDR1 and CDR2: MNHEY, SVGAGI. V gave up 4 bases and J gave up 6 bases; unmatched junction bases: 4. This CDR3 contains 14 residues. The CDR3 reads CASSSGTSPNEQFF. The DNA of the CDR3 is TGTGCCAGCAGTTCCGGGACTAGCCCCAATGAGCAGTTCTTC.

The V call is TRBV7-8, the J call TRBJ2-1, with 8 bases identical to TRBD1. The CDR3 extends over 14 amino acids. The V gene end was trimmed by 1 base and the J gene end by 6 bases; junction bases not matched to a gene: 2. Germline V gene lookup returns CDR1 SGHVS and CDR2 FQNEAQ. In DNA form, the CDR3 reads TGTGCCAGCAGCTTAGTGGACAGGGTCAATGAGCAGTTCTTC. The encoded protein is CASSLVDRVNEQFF.

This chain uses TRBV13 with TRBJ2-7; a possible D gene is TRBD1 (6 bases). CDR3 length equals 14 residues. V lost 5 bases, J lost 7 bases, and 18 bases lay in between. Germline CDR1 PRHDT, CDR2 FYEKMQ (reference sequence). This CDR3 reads CASSRGQSPWEQYF. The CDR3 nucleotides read TGTGCCAGCAGCCGTGGACAGTCTCCTTGGGAGCAGTACTTC.

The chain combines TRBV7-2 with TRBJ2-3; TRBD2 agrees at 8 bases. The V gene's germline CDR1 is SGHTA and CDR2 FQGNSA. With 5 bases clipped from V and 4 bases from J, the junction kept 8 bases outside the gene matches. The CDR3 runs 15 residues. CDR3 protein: CASSTPGGLSDTQYF. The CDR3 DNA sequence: TGTGCCAGCAGCACCCCGGGGGGGCTGTCAGATACGCAGTATTTT.

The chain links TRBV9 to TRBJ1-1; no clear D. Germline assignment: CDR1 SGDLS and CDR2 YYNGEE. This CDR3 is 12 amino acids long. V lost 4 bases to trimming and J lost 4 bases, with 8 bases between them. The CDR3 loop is CASSPGSTEAFF. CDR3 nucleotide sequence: TGTGCCAGCAGCCCGGGGAGCACTGAAGCTTTCTTT.

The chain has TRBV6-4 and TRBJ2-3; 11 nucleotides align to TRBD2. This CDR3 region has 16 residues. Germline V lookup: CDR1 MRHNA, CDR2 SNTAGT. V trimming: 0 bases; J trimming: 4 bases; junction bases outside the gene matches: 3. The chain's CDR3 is CASSDSIAGGPDTQYF. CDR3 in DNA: TGTGCCAGCAGTGACTCAATAGCGGGGGGGCCAGATACGCAGTATTTT.

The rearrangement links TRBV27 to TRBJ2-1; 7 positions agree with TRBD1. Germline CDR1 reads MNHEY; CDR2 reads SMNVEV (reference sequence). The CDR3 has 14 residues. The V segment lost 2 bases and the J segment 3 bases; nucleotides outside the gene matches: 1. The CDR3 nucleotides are TGTGCCAGCAGTTTACAGGGGGTCTACAATGAGCAGTTCTTC. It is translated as CASSLQGVYNEQFF.

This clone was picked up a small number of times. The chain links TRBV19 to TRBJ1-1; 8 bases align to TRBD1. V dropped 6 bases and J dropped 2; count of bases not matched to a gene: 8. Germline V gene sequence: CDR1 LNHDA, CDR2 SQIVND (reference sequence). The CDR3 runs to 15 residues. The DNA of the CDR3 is TGTGCCAGTAGCCCCCAAGGGACAGGTAACACTGAAGCTTTCTTT. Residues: CASSPQGTGNTEAFF.

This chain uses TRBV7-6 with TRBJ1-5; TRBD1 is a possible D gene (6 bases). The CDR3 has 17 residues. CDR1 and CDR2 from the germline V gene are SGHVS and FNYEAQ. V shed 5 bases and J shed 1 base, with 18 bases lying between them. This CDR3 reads CASSKGRGLSSNQPQHF. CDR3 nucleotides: TGTGCCAGCAGCAAGGGCAGGGGTTTATCGAGCAATCAGCCCCAGCATTTT.

The CDR3 DNA is TGTGCCAGCAGTGTCGCGGGGGGGCCCGGCGAGACCCAGTACTTC. Its protein product is CASSVAGGPGETQYF. V usage is TRBV6-6 and J usage is TRBJ2-5; 9 nucleotides align to TRBD2. Germline values: CDR1 MNHNY, CDR2 SVGAGI (reference sequence). The CDR3 is made up of 15 amino acids. The V gene end was trimmed by 5 bases and the J gene end by 5 bases; junction bases not matched to a gene: 9.

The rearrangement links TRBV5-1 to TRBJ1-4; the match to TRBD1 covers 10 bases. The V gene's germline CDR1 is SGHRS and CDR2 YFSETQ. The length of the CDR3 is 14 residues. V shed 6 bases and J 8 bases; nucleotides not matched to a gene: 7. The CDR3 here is CASMVGTGDEKLFF. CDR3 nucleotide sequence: TGCGCCAGCATGGTCGGGACAGGGGACGAAAAACTGTTTTTT. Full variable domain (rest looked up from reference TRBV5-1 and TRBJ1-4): KAGVTQTPRYLIKTRGQQVTLSCSPISGHRSVSWYQQTPGQGLQFLFEYFSETQRNKGNFPGRFSGRQFSNSRSEMNVSTLELGDSALYLCASMVGTGDEKLFFGSGTQLSVL.

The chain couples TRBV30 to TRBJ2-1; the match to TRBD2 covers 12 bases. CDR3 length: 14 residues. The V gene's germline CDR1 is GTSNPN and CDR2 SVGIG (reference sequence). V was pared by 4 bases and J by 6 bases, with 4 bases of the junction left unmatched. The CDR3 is CAWTSGGAGNEQFF. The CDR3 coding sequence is TGTGCCTGGACTAGCGGGGGGGCGGGCAATGAGCAGTTCTTC. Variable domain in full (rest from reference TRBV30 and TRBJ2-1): SQTIHQWPATLVQPVGSPLSLECTVEGTSNPNLYWYRQAAGRGLQLLFYSVGIGQISSEVPQNLSASRPQDRQFILSSKKLLLSDSGFYLCAWTSGGAGNEQFFGPGTRLTVL.

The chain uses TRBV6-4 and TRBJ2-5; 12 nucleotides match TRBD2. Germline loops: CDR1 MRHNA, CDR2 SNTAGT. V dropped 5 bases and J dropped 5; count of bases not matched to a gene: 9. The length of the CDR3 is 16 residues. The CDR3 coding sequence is TGTGCCAGCAGTCCCGCTAGCGGGGGGGCCAGGGAGACCCAGTACTTC. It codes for CASSPASGGARETQYF.

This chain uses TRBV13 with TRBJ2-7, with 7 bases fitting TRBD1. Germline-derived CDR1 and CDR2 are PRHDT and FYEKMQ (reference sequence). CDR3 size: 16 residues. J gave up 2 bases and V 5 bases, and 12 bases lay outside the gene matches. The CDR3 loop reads CASSILQGTPPYEQYF. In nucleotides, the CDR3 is TGTGCCAGCAGCATTTTACAGGGGACCCCCCCCTACGAGCAGTACTTC.

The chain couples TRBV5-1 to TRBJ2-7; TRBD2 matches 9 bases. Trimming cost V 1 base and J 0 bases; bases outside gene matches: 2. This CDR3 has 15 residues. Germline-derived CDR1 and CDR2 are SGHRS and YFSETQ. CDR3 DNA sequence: TGCGCCAGCAGCTTGACGACTAGCGGCTCCTACGAGCAGTACTTC. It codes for CASSLTTSGSYEQYF.

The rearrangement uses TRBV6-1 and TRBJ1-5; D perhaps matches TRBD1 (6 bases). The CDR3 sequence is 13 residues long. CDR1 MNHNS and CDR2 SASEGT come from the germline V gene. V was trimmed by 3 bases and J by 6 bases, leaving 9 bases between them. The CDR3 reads CASSEGAGQPQHF. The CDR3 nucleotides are TGTGCCAGCAGTGAGGGGGCAGGTCAGCCCCAGCATTTT.

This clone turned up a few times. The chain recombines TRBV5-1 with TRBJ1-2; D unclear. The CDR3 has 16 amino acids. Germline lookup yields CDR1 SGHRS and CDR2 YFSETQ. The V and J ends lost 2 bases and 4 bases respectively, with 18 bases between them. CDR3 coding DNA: TGCGCCAGCAGCTTCGAGCCGGGAGCCTTATCCTATGGCTACACCTTC. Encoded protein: CASSFEPGALSYGYTF.

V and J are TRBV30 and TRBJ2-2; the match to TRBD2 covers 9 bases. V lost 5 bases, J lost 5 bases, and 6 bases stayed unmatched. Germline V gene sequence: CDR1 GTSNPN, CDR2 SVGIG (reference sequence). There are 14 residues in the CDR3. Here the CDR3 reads CAWCPGLATGELFF. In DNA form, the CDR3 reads TGTGCCTGGTGCCCGGGACTAGCTACCGGGGAGCTGTTTTTT.